The 15 T cell receptor beta chains reported below all come from one sample, sequenced in a study of cytomegalovirus exposure and HLA in healthy donors. The PCR ran on 60 Vbeta and 13 Jbeta primers. Repertoires were generated with immunoSEQ multiplex PCR, while TCRdb's copy carries only in-frame clones and drops some. Of over 120,000 clones in the sample, roughly 70% were seen once. Sample: PBMCs. Source of these receptors: a woman aged 60-75 years in good health and CMV-seropositive.

The V call is TRBV5-1, the J call TRBJ2-1; 7 positions agree with TRBD2. CDR1 and CDR2 from the germline V gene are SGHRS and YFSETQ. This CDR3 spans 15 amino acids. After removal of 1 base from V and 5 bases from J, the junction contained 6 bases not matched to a gene. This CDR3 is CASSLTGGSHNEQFF. DNA for the CDR3: TGCGCCAGCAGCTTGACGGGAGGATCGCACAATGAGCAGTTCTTC.

CDR3 sequence reads: CASSSGLAGGGGVNEQFF. Here the CDR3 DNA reads TGTGCCAGCAGTTCTGGACTAGCGGGGGGAGGTGGGGTAAATGAGCAGTTCTTC. The chain links TRBV28 to TRBJ2-1, with 14 bases lining up with TRBD2. This CDR3 has 18 amino acids. V trimming: 4 bases; J trimming: 7 bases; junction bases outside the gene matches: 12. Germline loops: CDR1 MDHEN, CDR2 SYDVKM.

This clone occurred once. J is TRBJ2-1 and V is TRBV9, with 8 bases that match TRBD1. V lost 4 bases and J lost 6; bases outside the gene matches: 9. Germline CDR1 and CDR2: SGDLS and YYNGEE. This CDR3 has 15 amino acids. In DNA, the CDR3 is TGTGCCAGCAGCCAAGCAGGGGGCTTGGGCAATGAGCAGTTCTTC. Its protein is CASSQAGGLGNEQFF.

This clone has only a few counts. CDR3 sequence (DNA): TGTGCCATCAGTGAGCCGAGAACTAGCGGGAGTCACGAGCAGTACTTC. Its translation is CAISEPRTSGSHEQYF. J is TRBJ2-7 and V is TRBV10-3; TRBD2 agrees at 11 bases. V was pared by 2 bases and J by 5 bases, with 8 bases of the junction left unmatched. CDR3 size: 16 residues. Germline V lookup: CDR1 ENHRY, CDR2 SYGVKD.

J is TRBJ2-1 and V is TRBV5-6; the match to TRBD2 covers 11 bases. CDR3 size: 18 residues. CDR1 and CDR2 (germline): SGHDT, YYEEEE. V was pared by 4 bases and J by 2 bases, with 11 bases of the junction left unmatched. The CDR3 loop is CASSQVTTSGSPYNEQFF. The CDR3 nucleotides read TGTGCCAGCAGCCAAGTTACAACTAGCGGGAGTCCCTACAATGAGCAGTTCTTC.

The V gene is TRBV10-3, the J gene TRBJ2-2; D gene ambiguous. Germline V gene data show CDR1 as ENHRY and CDR2 as SYGVKD. The CDR3 covers 14 residues. V was shortened by 3 bases and J by 1 base, with 6 bases between the two germline ends. The CDR3 DNA sequence: TGTGCCATCAGTGATAGAGGGAACACCGGGGAGCTGTTTTTT. Protein: CAISDRGNTGELFF.

The V and J genes are TRBV19 and TRBJ2-1; D may be TRBD2 (6 bases). Germline CDR1 LNHDA, CDR2 SQIVND (reference sequence). Trimming removed 3 bases at V and 6 bases at J, with 12 bases between. The CDR3 contains 14 residues. Here the CDR3 reads CASSMGLPTNEQFF. The DNA for the CDR3 is TGTGCCAGTAGTATGGGACTCCCCACCAATGAGCAGTTCTTC.

The chain recombines TRBV30 with TRBJ1-6; 7 bases match TRBD1. The germline gives CDR1 GTSNPN, CDR2 SVGIG (reference sequence). This CDR3 is built from 13 residues. The trim removed 3 bases at V and 6 bases at J, leaving 2 bases unmatched. CDR3 bases: TGTGCCTGGAGAGACAGGGTTAATTCACCCCTCCACTTT. This translates into CAWRDRVNSPLHF.

The J gene is TRBJ1-3, the V gene TRBV5-4, with D uncertain. Looked up from germline, CDR1 is SGHNT and CDR2 is YYREEE (reference sequence). The CDR3 has 15 amino acids. The V end lost 4 bases, the J end lost 1 base, and 12 bases lay between the germline ends. CDR3 sequence reads: CASSVRTESGNTIYF. The DNA of the CDR3 is TGTGCCAGCAGCGTCCGGACTGAATCTGGAAACACCATATATTTT.

The V and J genes are TRBV5-1 and TRBJ1-1, with D possibly TRBD1 on 6 matching bases. The length of the CDR3 is 14 residues. Trimming shortened V by 0 bases and J by 6 bases, and 12 bases separated the two germline ends. CDR1 is SGHRS and CDR2 is YFSETQ in the germline V gene. CDR3 sequence (DNA): TGCGCCAGCAGCTTGGAAGGGGGTATCGCTGAAGCTTTCTTT. As protein: CASSLEGGIAEAFF.

V is TRBV27 and J is TRBJ1-1, with D possibly being TRBD1 (5 bases). V shed 5 bases and J shed 5 bases, with 18 bases lying between them. CDR3 length equals 15 residues. Germline-derived CDR1 and CDR2 are MNHEY and SMNVEV (reference sequence). CDR3 coding DNA: TGTGCCAGCAGTCCAGGGCGACCTTCGTGGACTGAAGCTTTCTTT. Its protein is CASSPGRPSWTEAFF.

This rearrangement joins TRBV9 to TRBJ2-1; tentative D call: TRBD2 (5 bases). CDR3 length: 14 residues. V lost 0 bases to trimming and J lost 7 bases, with 11 bases between them. CDR1 SGDLS and CDR2 YYNGEE come from the germline V gene. CDR3 nucleotides: TGTGCCAGCAGCGTAGACGAGCGGACGAATGAGCAGTTCTTC. It codes for CASSVDERTNEQFF.

The V and J genes are TRBV11-2 and TRBJ1-2; 8 bases are shared with TRBD1. J was trimmed by 7 bases and V by 4 bases; bases with no gene match: 11. Per the germline V gene, CDR1 is SGHAT and CDR2 is FQNNGV. This CDR3 spans 15 amino acids. As DNA, the CDR3 is TGTGCCAGCAGCTCCGCAGGGGGCGCGGTATTTGGCTACACCTTC. It yields the protein CASSSAGGAVFGYTF.

This clone has more than one count but fewer than ten. The chain employs TRBV28 and TRBJ1-5; 7 nucleotides align to TRBD1. CDR3 size: 16 residues. CDR1 and CDR2 (germline): MDHEN, SYDVKM. Trimming at V came to 6 bases and at J to 0 bases, leaving 8 bases not matched to a gene. The CDR3 coding sequence is TGTGCCAGCAGACCTACGGGACAGATTAGCAATCAGCCCCAGCATTTT. Its translation: CASRPTGQISNQPQHF.

To note about this clone: One end of the junction varies from germline; a read error may be responsible. V is TRBV5-1 and J is TRBJ2-7; TRBD1 aligns across 9 bases. The CDR3 has 14 amino acids. Germline CDR1 is SGHRS and CDR2 is YFSETQ. The CDR3 coding sequence is TGCGCCAGCAGCAAAACGGGACAGGGTATTCTGTGGCACTTC. It specifies CASSKTGQGILWHF.